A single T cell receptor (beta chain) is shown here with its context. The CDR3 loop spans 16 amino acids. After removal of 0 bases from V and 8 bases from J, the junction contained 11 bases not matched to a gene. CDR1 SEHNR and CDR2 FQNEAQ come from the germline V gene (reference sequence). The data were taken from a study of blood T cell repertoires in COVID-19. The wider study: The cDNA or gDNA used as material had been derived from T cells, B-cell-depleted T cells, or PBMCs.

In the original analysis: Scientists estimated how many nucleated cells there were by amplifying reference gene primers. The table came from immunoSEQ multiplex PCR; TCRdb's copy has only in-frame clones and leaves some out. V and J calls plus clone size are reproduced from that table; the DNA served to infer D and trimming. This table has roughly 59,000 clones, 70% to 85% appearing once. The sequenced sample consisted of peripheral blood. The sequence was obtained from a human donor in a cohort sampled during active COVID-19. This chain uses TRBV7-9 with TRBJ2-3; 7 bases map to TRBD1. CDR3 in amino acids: CASSLAAGGTAATQYF. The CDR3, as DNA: TGTGCCAGCAGCTTAGCGGCTGGTGGGACAGCCGCTACGCAGTATTTT.